Listed below are T cell receptor beta chains from one sample, sequenced in a study of blood T cell repertoires in COVID-19. TCRdb's copy holds only in-frame clones and misses some; the assay was immunoSEQ multiplex PCR. This sample has some 95,000 clones, with about 80% found just once. The sample taken for sequencing was peripheral blood. The receptors here all came from an older man with acute or convalescent COVID-19. The CDR3 runs from the conserved cysteine through the conserved F or W. D genes are given only for firm matches. Size is stated for part of the rows, as once, few or many counts, or as a class when the clone is expanded.

>-|-|TRBJ1-2|TRBV2
TGTGCCAGCAGTGAAAGAGGGTGGGACTATGGCTACACCTTC
CASSERGWDYGYTF
>few|-|TRBJ2-1|TRBV21-1
TGTGCCAGCAGTGATGTATTAAACAAGCGGGAGGAGGACAATGAGCAGTTCTTC
CASSDVLNKREEDNEQFF
>-|TRBD1|TRBJ2-5|TRBV13
TGTGCCAGCAGCCTAAGACAGGGGGCGGTCCTCAGGTACCAAGAGACCCAGTACTTC
CASSLRQGAVLRYQETQYF
>-|TRBD1|TRBJ2-7|TRBV28
TGTGCCAGCAGCCAGACCGGGACAGGGGATCGTGGCGAGCAGTACTTC
CASSQTGTGDRGEQYF
>-|-|TRBJ1-2|TRBV4-2
TGTGCCAGCAGCCAAGGTAGGAGCGGAAACTATGGCTACACCTTC
CASSQGRSGNYGYTF
>-|TRBD2|TRBJ2-2|TRBV18
TGTGCCAGCTCACCCCAATCTAGCGGAAACACCGGGGAGCTGTTTTTT
CASSPQSSGNTGELFF
>-|-|TRBJ2-1|TRBV7-2
TGTGCCAGAGCCCGAGGGACTGGGGACAGCTACAATGAGCAGTTCTTC
CARARGTGDSYNEQFF
>few|-|TRBJ1-1|TRBV27
TGTGCCAGCAGTAGGACACAGAACACTGAAGCTTTCTTT
CASSRTQNTEAFF
>-|TRBD1|TRBJ1-1|TRBV28
TGTGCCAGCAGTGAGACCGGGACAGGGACCACTGAAGCTTTCTTT
CASSETGTGTTEAFF
>-|TRBD1|TRBJ1-1|TRBV5-1
TGCGCCAGCAGCTCCGGGACAGGGTCGGGGTACACTGAAGCTTTCTTT
CASSSGTGSGYTEAFF
>-|TRBD1|TRBJ2-7|TRBV11-1
TGTGCCAGCAGCCGGGGACAGGGGTCCTACGAGCAGTACTTC
CASSRGQGSYEQYF
>-|-|TRBJ2-7|TRBV19
TGTGCCAGTAGTATGAACAGCCTCTCCTACGAGCAGTACTTC
CASSMNSLSYEQYF
>-|-|TRBJ2-7|TRBV28
TGTGCCAGCAGTGGGCAATGGTCCTACGAGCAGTACTTC
CASSGQWSYEQYF
>-|-|TRBJ1-2|TRBV7-2
TGTGCCAGCAGCTTAGGACCGACAGGCTACACCTTC
CASSLGPTGYTF
>-|TRBD1|TRBJ2-4|TRBV27
TGTGCCAGCAGTGGACAGGGGGCCGGGGAGCGCATTCAGTACTTC
CASSGQGAGERIQYF
>-|-|TRBJ1-5|TRBV15
TGTGCCACCAGCAGAGATGGGCAGTCCAATCAGCCCCAGCATTTT
CATSRDGQSNQPQHF
>-|TRBD2|TRBJ2-1|TRBV27
TGTGCCAGCAGGGTGACTAGCGGTTACAATGAGCAGTTCTTC
CASRVTSGYNEQFF
>-|-|TRBJ2-1|TRBV5-4
TGTGCCAGCAGCTTGGCTTGGGGGGATCTAGGCGAGCAGTTCTTC
CASSLAWGDLGEQFF
>few|TRBD2|TRBJ2-1|TRBV9
TGTGCCAGCAGCGTAGTTGTTAGCGGGAGTTCGGGTGAGCAGTTCTTC
CASSVVVSGSSGEQFF
>many|TRBD1|TRBJ1-4|TRBV6-5
TGTGCCAGCAGTTACGCGGGACAGCCTAATGAAAAACTGTTTTTT
CASSYAGQPNEKLFF
>-|-|TRBJ2-1|TRBV19
TGTGCCAGTAGTATGACGGCCAGGGGCCATGACAATGAGCAGTTCTTC
CASSMTARGHDNEQFF
>-|-|TRBJ1-1|TRBV18
TGTGCCAGCTCACCAATGACCGGGGACACTGAAGCTTTCTTT
CASSPMTGDTEAFF
>-|TRBD1|TRBJ2-3|TRBV6-1
TGTGCCAGCAGTGAGACCTCCAGGGGGACATTCGGAGATACGCAGTATTTT
CASSETSRGTFGDTQYF
>once|-|TRBJ1-5|TRBV19
TGTGCCAGTAGTATAGGAACGGGCAATCAGCCCCAGCATTTT
CASSIGTGNQPQHF
>once|-|TRBJ2-7|TRBV9
TGTGCCAGCAGCGGGACGGACAACTACGAGCAGTACTTC
CASSGTDNYEQYF
>few|-|TRBJ1-4|TRBV12-5
TGTGCTAGTGGTGAAAGGGGCAGAGGTGAAAAACTGTTTTTT
CASGERGRGEKLFF
>few|-|TRBJ1-2|TRBV4-2
TGTGCCAGCAGCCAAGATCAGGGGCGGAGTGGCTACACCTTC
CASSQDQGRSGYTF
>-|TRBD1|TRBJ1-2|TRBV2
TGTGCCAGCAGGAACAGGGGAAACTATGGCTACACCTTC
CASRNRGNYGYTF
>-|-|TRBJ1-1|TRBV5-6
TGTGCCAGCAGCACCCAGGAGAACACTGAAGCTTTCTTT
CASSTQENTEAFF
>-|TRBD1|TRBJ2-1|TRBV2
TGTGCCAGCAGACAGGACAGGGGAGGGAGAAATGAGCAGTTCTTC
CASRQDRGGRNEQFF
>-|TRBD1|TRBJ2-2|TRBV9
TGTGCCAGCAGCCTCTGGACAGGGGGGTCGACCGGGGAGCTGTTTTTT
CASSLWTGGSTGELFF
>-|TRBD1|TRBJ1-6|TRBV11-2
TGTGCCAGCAGCTACCGGACAGGGGGCAATTCACCCCTCCACTTT
CASSYRTGGNSPLHF
>-|-|TRBJ2-2|TRBV24-1
TGTGCCACCAGTGACCCCGCTTGGACAGTATCCAACCCGAACACCGGGGAGCTGTTTTTT
CATSDPAWTVSNPNTGELFF
>few|TRBD1|TRBJ1-3|TRBV11-2
TGTGCCAGCAGGCCGGGACAGGGCGACTCTGGAAACACCATATATTTT
CASRPGQGDSGNTIYF
>-|TRBD1|TRBJ1-2|TRBV28
TGTGCCAGCAGTCCGCAAGGGGGCCACTATGGCTACACCTTC
CASSPQGGHYGYTF
>-|-|TRBJ2-7|TRBV5-6
TGTGCCAGCAGCTTGAGGGGGAACCGCGCGCTCGAGCAGTACTTC
CASSLRGNRALEQYF
>once|TRBD1|TRBJ1-4|TRBV28
TGTGCCAGCAGTGGGGACAGTTATAATGAAAAACTGTTTTTT
CASSGDSYNEKLFF
>-|TRBD1|TRBJ2-6|TRBV19
TGTGCCAGTAGTTGGCGGACAGGGTCATCTGGGGCCAACGTCCTGACTTTC
CASSWRTGSSGANVLTF
>-|TRBD1|TRBJ1-1|TRBV4-1
TGCGCCAGCAGCCAAGGCTTGAGGGGGCAAACTGAAGCTTTCTTT
CASSQGLRGQTEAFF
>-|TRBD2|TRBJ2-1|TRBV6-6
TGTGCCAGCATTACTTTAGCGGGGGGGCCTCCCGATGAGCAGTTCTTC
CASITLAGGPPDEQFF
>-|TRBD2|TRBJ2-1|TRBV5-4
TGTGCCAGCAGCCTTAGCGGGAGCTCCTACAATGAGCAGTTCTTC
CASSLSGSSYNEQFF
>-|-|TRBJ1-1|TRBV7-6
TGTGCCAGCAGCTTAGGTCCTACGGAGAAAGCTTTCTTT
CASSLGPTEKAFF
>once|-|TRBJ1-2|TRBV12-3/TRBV12-4
TGTGCCAGCACACGCGGGGCCTATGGCTACACCTTC
CASTRGAYGYTF
>-|-|TRBJ1-1|TRBV7-6
TGTGCCAGCAGACCCGGACAGCTGAACACTGAAGCTTTCTTT
CASRPGQLNTEAFF
>once|TRBD1|TRBJ1-1|TRBV6-1
TGTGCCAGCAGTGGAGACAGGGGCACCAGAGCGAACACTGAAGCTTTCTTT
CASSGDRGTRANTEAFF
>-|-|TRBJ1-1|TRBV29-1
TGCAGCGTTGAAGATCGAAGGGGAGGAAGGTACACTGAAGCTTTCTTT
CSVEDRRGGRYTEAFF
>-|TRBD1|TRBJ1-2|TRBV6-5
TGTGCCAGCAGACAGGGCGGACAGGCGATCTATGGCTACACCTTC
CASRQGGQAIYGYTF
>-|TRBD1|TRBJ1-1|TRBV28
TGTGCCAGCAGTTTATTAGGTGGGACAGTAAACACTGAAGCTTTCTTT
CASSLLGGTVNTEAFF
>-|-|TRBJ2-1|TRBV19
TGTGCCAGTAGTATGGGGATCGGACTGGAACTCTACAATGAGCAGTTCTTC
CASSMGIGLELYNEQFF
>-|TRBD2|TRBJ2-1|TRBV2
TGTGCCAGCAGTGATAGTAGCGGGGGGGGCTCCTACAATGAGCAGTTCTTC
CASSDSSGGGSYNEQFF
>-|-|TRBJ2-1|TRBV18
TGTGCCAGCTCACCACAAACAGGCTATAATGAGCAGTTCTTC
CASSPQTGYNEQFF
>-|-|TRBJ2-2|TRBV19
TGTGCCAGTAGTATGACTGTTGGGGAGCTGTTTTTT
CASSMTVGELFF